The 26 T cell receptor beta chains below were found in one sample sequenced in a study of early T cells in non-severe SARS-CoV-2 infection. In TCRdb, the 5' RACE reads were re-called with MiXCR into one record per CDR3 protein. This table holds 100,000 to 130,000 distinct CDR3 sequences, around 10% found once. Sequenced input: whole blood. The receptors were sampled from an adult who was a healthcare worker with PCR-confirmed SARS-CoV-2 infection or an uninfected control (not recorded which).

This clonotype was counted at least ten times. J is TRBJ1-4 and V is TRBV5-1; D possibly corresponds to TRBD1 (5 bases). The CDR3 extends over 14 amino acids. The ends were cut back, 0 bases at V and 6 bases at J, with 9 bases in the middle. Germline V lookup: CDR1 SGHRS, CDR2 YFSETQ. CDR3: CASSLAQGDEKLFF. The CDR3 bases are TGCGCCAGCAGCTTGGCCCAGGGCGATGAAAAACTGTTTTTT.

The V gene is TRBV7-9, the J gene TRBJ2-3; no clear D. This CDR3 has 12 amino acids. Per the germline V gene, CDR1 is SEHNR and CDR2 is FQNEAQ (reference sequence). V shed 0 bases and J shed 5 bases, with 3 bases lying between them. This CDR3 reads CASSLAEDTQYF. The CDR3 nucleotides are TGTGCCAGCAGCTTAGCGGAAGATACGCAGTATTTT.

Here the CDR3 reads CASSSISGRYNEQFF. The CDR3 DNA reads TGTGCCAGCAGCTCGATTAGCGGGAGGTACAATGAGCAGTTCTTC. The V and J genes are TRBV11-2 and TRBJ2-1; 10 bases fit TRBD2. J gave up 4 bases and V 4 bases, and 4 bases lay outside the gene matches. CDR3 length: 15 amino acids. Germline assignment: CDR1 SGHAT and CDR2 FQNNGV. Together with reference TRBV11-2 and TRBJ2-1, the CDR3 gives the full variable domain: EAGVAQSPRYKIIEKRQSVAFWCNPISGHATLYWYQQILGQGPKLLIQFQNNGVVDDSQLPKDRFSAERLKGVDSTLKIQPAKLEDSAVYLCASSSISGRYNEQFFGPGTRLTVL.

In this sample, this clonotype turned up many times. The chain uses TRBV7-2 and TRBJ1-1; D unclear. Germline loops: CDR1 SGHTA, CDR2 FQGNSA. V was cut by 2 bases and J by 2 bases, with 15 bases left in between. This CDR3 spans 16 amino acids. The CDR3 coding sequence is TGTGCCAGCAGCTTATTATTTTACACATTTAACACTGAAGCTTTCTTT. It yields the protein CASSLLFYTFNTEAFF.

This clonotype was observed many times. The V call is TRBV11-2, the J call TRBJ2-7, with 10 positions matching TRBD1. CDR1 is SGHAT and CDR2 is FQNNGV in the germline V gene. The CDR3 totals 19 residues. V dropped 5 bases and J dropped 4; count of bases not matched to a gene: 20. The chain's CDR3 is CASSPLRRTGGTRVYEQYF. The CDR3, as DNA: TGTGCCAGCAGCCCCCTAAGACGGACAGGGGGGACTAGGGTATACGAGCAGTACTTC. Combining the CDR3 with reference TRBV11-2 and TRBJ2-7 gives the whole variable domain EAGVAQSPRYKIIEKRQSVAFWCNPISGHATLYWYQQILGQGPKLLIQFQNNGVVDDSQLPKDRFSAERLKGVDSTLKIQPAKLEDSAVYLCASSPLRRTGGTRVYEQYFGPGTRLTVT.

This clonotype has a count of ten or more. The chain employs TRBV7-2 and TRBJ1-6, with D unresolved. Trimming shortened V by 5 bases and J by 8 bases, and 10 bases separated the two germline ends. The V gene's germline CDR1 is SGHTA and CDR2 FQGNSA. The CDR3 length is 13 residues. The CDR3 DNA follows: TGTGCCAGCAGCCCGGCGGGATATTCACCCCTCCACTTT. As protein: CASSPAGYSPLHF.

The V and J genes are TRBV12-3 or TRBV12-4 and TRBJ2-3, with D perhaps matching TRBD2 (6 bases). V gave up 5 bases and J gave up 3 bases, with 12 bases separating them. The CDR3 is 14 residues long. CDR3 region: CASSMTRETDTQYF. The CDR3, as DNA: TGTGCCAGCAGTATGACTCGGGAGACAGATACGCAGTATTTT.

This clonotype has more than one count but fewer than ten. This CDR3 reads CAGRQDQETQYF. The CDR3 DNA reads as TGTGCCGGTCGACAGGACCAAGAGACCCAGTACTTC. This sequence joins TRBV2 and TRBJ2-5; D possibly corresponds to TRBD1 (6 bases). The CDR3 runs 12 residues. The V end lost 11 bases, the J end lost 0 bases, and 10 bases lay between the germline ends. Per germline, CDR1 SNHLY and CDR2 FYNNEI.

The CDR3 loop reads CASSGLAGGWGELFF. Here the CDR3 DNA reads TGTGCCAGCAGTGGACTAGCGGGAGGTTGGGGGGAGCTGTTTTTT. This chain joins TRBV27 and TRBJ2-2; 14 nucleotides match TRBD2. V lost 5 bases to trimming and J lost 8 bases; unmatched junction nucleotides: 4. This CDR3 is built from 15 residues. CDR1 is MNHEY and CDR2 is SMNVEV in the germline V gene (reference sequence).

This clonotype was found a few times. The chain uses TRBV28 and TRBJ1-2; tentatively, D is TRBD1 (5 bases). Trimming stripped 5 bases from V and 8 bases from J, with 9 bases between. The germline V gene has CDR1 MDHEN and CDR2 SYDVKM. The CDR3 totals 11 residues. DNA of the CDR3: TGTGCCAGCAGTGCGACAGCCGGCTACACCTTC. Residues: CASSATAGYTF.

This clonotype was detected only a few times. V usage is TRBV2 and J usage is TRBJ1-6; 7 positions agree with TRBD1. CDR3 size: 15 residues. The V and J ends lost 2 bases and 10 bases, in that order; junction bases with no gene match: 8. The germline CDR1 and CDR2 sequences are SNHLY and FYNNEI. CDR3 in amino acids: CASSETGATGSPLHF. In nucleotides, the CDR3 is TGTGCCAGCAGTGAAACAGGGGCTACGGGATCACCCCTCCACTTT.

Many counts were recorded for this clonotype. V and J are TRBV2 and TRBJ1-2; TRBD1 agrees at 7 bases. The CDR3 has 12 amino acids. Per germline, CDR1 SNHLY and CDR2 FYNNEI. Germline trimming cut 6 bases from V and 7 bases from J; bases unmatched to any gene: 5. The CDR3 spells CASRRDSAGYTF. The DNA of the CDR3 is TGTGCCAGCAGGAGGGACAGCGCTGGCTACACCTTC.

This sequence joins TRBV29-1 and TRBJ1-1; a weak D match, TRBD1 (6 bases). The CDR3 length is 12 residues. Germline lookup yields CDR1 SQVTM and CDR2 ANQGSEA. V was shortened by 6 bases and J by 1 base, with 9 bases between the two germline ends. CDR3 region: CSVAQGNTEAFF. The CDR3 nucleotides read TGCAGCGTCGCACAGGGGAACACTGAAGCTTTCTTT.

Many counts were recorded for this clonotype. The chain's CDR3 is CASSAQARGILLRFF. Here the CDR3 DNA reads TGTGCCAGCAGCGCGCAGGCCCGGGGGATTTTACTACGGTTCTTC. This chain links TRBV5-6 with TRBJ2-1, with a weak D call TRBD2 (6 bases). The CDR3 loop spans 15 amino acids. Germline loops: CDR1 SGHDT, CDR2 YYEEEE. Trimming stripped 4 bases from V and 15 bases from J, with 26 bases between.

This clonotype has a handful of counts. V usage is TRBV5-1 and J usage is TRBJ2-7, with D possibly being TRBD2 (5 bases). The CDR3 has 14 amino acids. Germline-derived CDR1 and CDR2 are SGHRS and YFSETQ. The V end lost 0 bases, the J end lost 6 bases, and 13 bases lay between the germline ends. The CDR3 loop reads CASSLAGDSSEQYF. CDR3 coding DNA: TGCGCCAGCAGCTTGGCCGGGGATTCGAGCGAGCAGTACTTC.

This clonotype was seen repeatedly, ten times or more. This CDR3 reads CSASRTGNEKLFF. The CDR3 DNA sequence: TGCAGTGCTAGCCGGACAGGGAATGAAAAACTGTTTTTT. The V and J genes are TRBV20-1 and TRBJ1-4, with 8 nucleotides matching TRBD1. CDR1 is DFQATT and CDR2 is SNEGSKA in the germline V gene (reference sequence). This CDR3 is built from 13 residues. Germline trimming cut 3 bases from V and 5 bases from J; bases unmatched to any gene: 2.

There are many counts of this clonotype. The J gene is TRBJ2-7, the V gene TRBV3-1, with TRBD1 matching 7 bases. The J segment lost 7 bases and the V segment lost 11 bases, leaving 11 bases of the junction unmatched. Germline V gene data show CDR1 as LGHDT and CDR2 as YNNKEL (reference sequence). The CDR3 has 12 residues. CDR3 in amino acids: CAVGQATGEQYF. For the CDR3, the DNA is TGTGCCGTAGGACAGGCCACGGGGGAGCAGTACTTC.

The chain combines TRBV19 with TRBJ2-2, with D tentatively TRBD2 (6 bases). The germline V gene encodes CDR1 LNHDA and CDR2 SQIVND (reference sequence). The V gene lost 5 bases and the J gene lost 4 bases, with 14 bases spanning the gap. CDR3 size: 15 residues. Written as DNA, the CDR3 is TGTGCCAGTAGTTCTATCGGGAGATCCACCGGGGAGCTGTTTTTT. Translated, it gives CASSSIGRSTGELFF.

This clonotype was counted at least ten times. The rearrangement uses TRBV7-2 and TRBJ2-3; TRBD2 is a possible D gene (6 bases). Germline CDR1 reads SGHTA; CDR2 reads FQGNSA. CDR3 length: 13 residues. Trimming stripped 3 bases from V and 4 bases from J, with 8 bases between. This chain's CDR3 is CASSLLAADTQYF. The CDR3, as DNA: TGTGCCAGCAGCTTGTTAGCGGCAGATACGCAGTATTTT.

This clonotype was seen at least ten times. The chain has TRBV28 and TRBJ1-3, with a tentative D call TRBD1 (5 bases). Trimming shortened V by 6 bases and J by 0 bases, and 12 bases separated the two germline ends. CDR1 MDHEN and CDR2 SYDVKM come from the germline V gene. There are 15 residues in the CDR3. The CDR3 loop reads CASSRDGLSGNTIYF. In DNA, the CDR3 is TGTGCCAGCAGCCGGGACGGACTCTCTGGAAACACCATATATTTT. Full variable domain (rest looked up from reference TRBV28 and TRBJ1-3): DVKVTQSSRYLVKRTGEKVFLECVQDMDHENMFWYRQDPGLGLRLIYFSYDVKMKEKGDIPEGYSVSREKKERFSLILESASTNQTSMYLCASSRDGLSGNTIYFGEGSWLTVV.

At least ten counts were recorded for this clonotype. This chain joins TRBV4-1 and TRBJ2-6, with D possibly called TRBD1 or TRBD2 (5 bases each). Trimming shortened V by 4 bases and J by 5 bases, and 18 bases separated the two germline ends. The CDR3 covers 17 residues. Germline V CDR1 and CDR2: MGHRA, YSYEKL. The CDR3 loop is CASSPPLRGAWANVLTF. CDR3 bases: TGCGCCAGCAGCCCGCCTCTAAGAGGGGCTTGGGCCAACGTCCTGACTTTC.

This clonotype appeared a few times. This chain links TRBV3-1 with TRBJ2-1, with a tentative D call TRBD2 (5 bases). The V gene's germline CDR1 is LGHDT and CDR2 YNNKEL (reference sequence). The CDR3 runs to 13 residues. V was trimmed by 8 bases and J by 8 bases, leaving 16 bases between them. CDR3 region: CASARRTRDEQFF. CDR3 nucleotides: TGTGCCAGCGCGCGCCGAACGAGGGATGAGCAGTTCTTC.

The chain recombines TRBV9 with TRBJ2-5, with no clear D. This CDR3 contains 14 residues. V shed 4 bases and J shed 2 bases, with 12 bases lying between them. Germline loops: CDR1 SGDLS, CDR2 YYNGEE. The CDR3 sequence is CASSRSDVQETQYF. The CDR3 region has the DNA TGTGCCAGCAGCCGATCGGACGTACAAGAGACCCAGTACTTC.

In DNA, the CDR3 is TGTGCCACCAGTGATGGCGGAACCTACGAGCAGTACTTC. It yields the protein CATSDGGTYEQYF. The chain has TRBV24-1 and TRBJ2-7; D ambiguous. CDR1 and CDR2 (germline): KGHDR, SFDVKD. This CDR3 region has 13 residues. V shed 3 bases and J shed 2 bases, with 7 bases lying between them.

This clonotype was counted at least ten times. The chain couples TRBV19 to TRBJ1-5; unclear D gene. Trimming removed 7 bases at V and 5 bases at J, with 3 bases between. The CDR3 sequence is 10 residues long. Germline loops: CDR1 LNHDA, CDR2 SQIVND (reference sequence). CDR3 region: CASNYQPQHF. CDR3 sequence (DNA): TGTGCCAGTAATTATCAGCCCCAGCATTTT.

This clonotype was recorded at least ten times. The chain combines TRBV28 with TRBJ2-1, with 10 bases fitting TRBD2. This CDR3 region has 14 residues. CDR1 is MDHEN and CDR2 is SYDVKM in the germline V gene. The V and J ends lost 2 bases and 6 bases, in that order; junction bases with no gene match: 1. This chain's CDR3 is CASSLGLAVNEQFF. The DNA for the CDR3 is TGTGCCAGCAGTTTAGGACTAGCGGTCAATGAGCAGTTCTTC.